The sequence of this T cell receptor beta chain was determined in a study of cytomegalovirus exposure and HLA in healthy donors. Germline V gives CDR1 MNHEY, CDR2 SVGAGI. With 0 bases removed from V and 0 bases from J, the gap between germline ends came to 11 bases. CDR3 length: 16 residues. TCRdb's copy holds only in-frame clones and misses some; the assay was immunoSEQ multiplex PCR. This table has some 120,000 clones, around nine tenths appearing once. V usage is TRBV6-5 and J usage is TRBJ1-1; tentative D call: TRBD1 (5 bases). The TCR comes from a man aged 30-40 years in good health and CMV-seronegative. The sequenced sample consisted of PBMCs. The CDR3 DNA reads TGTGCCAGCAGTTACTCGGGGCGGTTGCTGAACACTGAAGCTTTCTTT. Translation: CASSYSGRLLNTEAFF.